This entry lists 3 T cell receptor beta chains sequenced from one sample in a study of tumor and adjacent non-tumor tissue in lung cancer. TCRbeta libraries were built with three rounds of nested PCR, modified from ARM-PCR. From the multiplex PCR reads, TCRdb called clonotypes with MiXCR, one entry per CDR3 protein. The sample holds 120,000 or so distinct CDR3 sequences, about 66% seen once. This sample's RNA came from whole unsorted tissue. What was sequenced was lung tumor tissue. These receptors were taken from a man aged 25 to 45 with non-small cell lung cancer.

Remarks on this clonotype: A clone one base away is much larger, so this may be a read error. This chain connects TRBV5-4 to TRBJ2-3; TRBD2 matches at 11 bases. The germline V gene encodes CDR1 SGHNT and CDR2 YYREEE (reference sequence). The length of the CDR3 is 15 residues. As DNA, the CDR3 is TGTGCCAGCAGCCCCCCACTAGCGGGAGTTGATATGCAGTATTTT. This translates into CASSPPLAGVDMQYF. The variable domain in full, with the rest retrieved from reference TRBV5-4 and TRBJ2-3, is ETGVTQSPTHLIKTRGQQVTLRCSSQSGHNTVSWYQQALGQGPQFIFQYYREEENGRGNFPPRFSGLQFPNYSSELNVNALELDDSALYLCASSPPLAGVDMQYFGPGTRLTVL.

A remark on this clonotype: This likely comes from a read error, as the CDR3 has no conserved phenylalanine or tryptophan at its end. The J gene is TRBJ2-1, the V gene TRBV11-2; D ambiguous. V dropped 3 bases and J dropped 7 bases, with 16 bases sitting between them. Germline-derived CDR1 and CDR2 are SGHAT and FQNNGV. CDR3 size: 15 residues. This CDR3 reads CASSFSSRSANEQFV. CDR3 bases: TGTGCCAGCAGCTTCTCAAGCAGGAGTGCGAATGAGCAGTTCGTC.

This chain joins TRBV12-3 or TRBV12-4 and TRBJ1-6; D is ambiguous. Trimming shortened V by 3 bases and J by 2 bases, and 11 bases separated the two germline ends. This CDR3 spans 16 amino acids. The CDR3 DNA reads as TGTGCCAGCAGTTTGTTTTCGTGGGCCTATAATTCACCCCTCCACTTT. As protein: CASSLFSWAYNSPLHF.